The 25 T cell receptor beta chains given below trace back to one sample, sequenced in a study of T cells expressing NK-cell markers. One entry per CDR3 protein, without DNA, is what TCRdb gives after re-calling the 5' RACE reads. Recorded for this sample: 300,000 to 450,000 distinct CDR3 sequences. Sequenced: blood T cells: a sorted CD56 or NKG2C T cell subset, CD4+ or CD8+ T cells, or bulk PBMC T cells (not recorded which). The receptors were sampled from a man aged 18 to 69 in good health.

This chain links TRBV28 with TRBJ2-7; absent DNA, TCRdb's TRBD1 call cannot be checked. The CDR3 is 16 amino acids. From germline, CDR1 is MDHEN and CDR2 SYDVKM. CDR3 sequence: CASSFPAGFTVYEQYF.

The chain couples TRBV2 to TRBJ2-2. The CDR3 extends over 13 amino acids. Per the germline V gene, CDR1 is SNHLY and CDR2 is FYNNEI. The CDR3 protein is CARSGRNTGELFF.

The CDR3 reads CASSRLDGEQFF. The chain uses TRBV12-3 or TRBV12-4 and TRBJ2-1. This CDR3 has 12 amino acids.

CDR3 sequence reads: CSFRDFYYGYTF. The chain links TRBV29-1 to TRBJ1-2. The germline V gene has CDR1 SQVTM and CDR2 ANQGSEA. This CDR3 is built from 12 residues.

The chain is built from TRBV7-9 and TRBJ1-1; absent DNA, TCRdb's TRBD1 call cannot be checked. In germline, CDR1 is SEHNR, CDR2 FQNEAQ (reference sequence). The CDR3 length is 16 residues. The CDR3: CASSLWPGGKNTEAFF.

The chain combines TRBV28 with TRBJ2-7; TCRdb designates TRBD2, a call that cannot be tested without DNA. CDR3 length equals 12 residues. Germline V CDR1 and CDR2: MDHEN, SYDVKM. CDR3 residues: CASRGTSRQQYF.

The chain recombines TRBV18 with TRBJ2-1; TCRdb's D gene call, TRBD1, goes unchecked for lack of DNA. Germline V gene data show CDR1 as KGHSH and CDR2 as LQKENI. The CDR3 is 15 residues long. This CDR3 reads CASSPRDRARNEQFF.

The chain recombines TRBV20-1 with TRBJ2-7; TCRdb's D call of TRBD1 is untestable without DNA. The germline V gene has CDR1 DFQATT and CDR2 SNEGSKA (reference sequence). The CDR3 consists of 17 residues. CDR3: CSARDTRGGGMPYEQYF.

The rearrangement links TRBV12-3 or TRBV12-4 to TRBJ2-7; TCRdb's D gene call, TRBD1, goes unchecked for lack of DNA. The CDR3 covers 15 residues. This CDR3 reads CASSPRGRQGYEQYF.

This chain uses TRBV3-1 with TRBJ1-2; absent DNA, TCRdb's TRBD1 call cannot be checked. Per germline, CDR1 LGHDT and CDR2 YNNKEL (reference sequence). The CDR3 runs to 13 residues. The CDR3 loop is CATSRGTGIGYTF.

The chain recombines TRBV29-1 with TRBJ2-7; TCRdb calls TRBD1, which cannot be checked without DNA. CDR3 length equals 15 residues. Germline V gene data show CDR1 as SQVTM and CDR2 as ANQGSEA. This CDR3 is CSVIRTGRSSYEQYF.

The chain is built from TRBV18 and TRBJ1-1; lacking DNA, the TRBD1 call made by TCRdb goes unchecked. CDR1 and CDR2 from the germline V gene are KGHSH and LQKENI. This CDR3 has 14 residues. The chain's CDR3 is CASSPGQGLTEAFF.

The chain uses TRBV5-1 and TRBJ2-1; TCRdb calls TRBD2, which cannot be checked without DNA. Germline V CDR1 and CDR2: SGHRS, YFSETQ. The CDR3 is made up of 19 amino acids. Here the CDR3 reads CASSSRRGGRASSYNEQFF.

This sequence joins TRBV14 and TRBJ1-6; TCRdb names TRBD1, which stays unverified in the absence of DNA. CDR1 is SGHDN and CDR2 is FVKESK in the germline V gene. The CDR3 has 15 amino acids. The CDR3 here is CASSQDARWGSPLHF. Drawing the rest from reference TRBV14 and TRBJ1-6, the complete variable domain is EAGVTQFPSHSVIEKGQTVTLRCDPISGHDNLYWYRRVMGKEIKFLLHFVKESKQDESGMPNNRFLAERTGGTYSTLKVQPAELEDSGVYFCASSQDARWGSPLHFGNGTRLTVT.

V gene TRBV7-9 combines with J gene TRBJ2-5; the TCRdb call, TRBD2, lacks DNA for checking. CDR1 is SEHNR and CDR2 is FQNEAQ in the germline V gene (reference sequence). The CDR3 runs to 15 residues. The CDR3 sequence is CASSQTSGAKETQYF. The complete variable domain, with remaining parts taken from reference TRBV7-9 and TRBJ2-5, reads DTGVSQNPRHKITKRGQNVTFRCDPISEHNRLYWYRQTLGQGPEFLTYFQNEAQLEKSRLLSDRFSAERPKGSFSTLEIQRTEQGDSAMYLCASSQTSGAKETQYFGPGTRLLVL.

The V call is TRBV20-1, the J call TRBJ2-5; TCRdb's D gene call, TRBD1, goes unchecked for lack of DNA. From germline, CDR1 is DFQATT and CDR2 SNEGSKA (reference sequence). The CDR3 is 14 amino acids. The CDR3 sequence is CSAVKGVGGETQYF.

V is TRBV12-3 or TRBV12-4 and J is TRBJ2-7; TCRdb outputs TRBD1, but without DNA this stays unchecked. The CDR3 length is 16 residues. CDR3 sequence: CASSWGERGTAEEQYF.

J is TRBJ2-5 and V is TRBV18; without DNA, the TCRdb call of TRBD2 cannot be checked. The length of the CDR3 is 15 residues. Germline V gives CDR1 KGHSH, CDR2 LQKENI. The CDR3 sequence is CASSHTTSFGETQYF.

This chain uses TRBV7-8 with TRBJ1-2. The CDR3 consists of 17 residues. The germline V gene has CDR1 SGHVS and CDR2 FQNEAQ. The chain's CDR3 is CASSIRGSSRAFYGYTF.

The V gene is TRBV9, the J gene TRBJ2-1; checking the TCRdb D call of TRBD2 is not possible without DNA. The CDR3 has 15 residues. The germline V gene encodes CDR1 SGDLS and CDR2 YYNGEE. The CDR3 here is CASSKTSVVNSEQFF. The complete variable domain, with remaining parts taken from reference TRBV9 and TRBJ2-1, reads DSGVTQTPKHLITATGQRVTLRCSPRSGDLSVYWYQQSLDQGLQFLIQYYNGEERAKGNILERFSAQQFPDLHSELNLSSLELGDSALYFCASSKTSVVNSEQFFGPGTRLTVL.

The chain recombines TRBV19 with TRBJ2-5; TCRdb returns TRBD1, unconfirmable since there is no DNA. CDR3 length equals 14 residues. In germline, CDR1 is LNHDA, CDR2 SQIVND (reference sequence). The CDR3 is CASSPGRAQETQYF.

The chain uses TRBV6-1 and TRBJ1-6; there is no DNA to check the TCRdb D call of TRBD1. The germline gives CDR1 MNHNS, CDR2 SASEGT. There are 14 residues in the CDR3. The CDR3 spells CASSAGAANSPLHF.

V usage is TRBV20-1 and J usage is TRBJ2-7; checking the TCRdb D call of TRBD1 is not possible without DNA. Germline-derived CDR1 and CDR2 are DFQATT and SNEGSKA (reference sequence). The CDR3 spans 13 residues. This chain's CDR3 is CSARAAGSLGQYF.

The chain combines TRBV7-9 with TRBJ1-6. The CDR3 runs to 14 residues. Germline CDR1 is SEHNR and CDR2 is FQNEAQ (reference sequence). The CDR3 loop reads CASSLVDTYSPLHF.

The chain employs TRBV7-8 and TRBJ2-4; TCRdb selects TRBD1, and the lack of DNA leaves this call unchecked. This CDR3 contains 15 residues. Germline loops: CDR1 SGHVS, CDR2 FQNEAQ. The chain's CDR3 is CASSLGRQLKNIQYF.